The 17 T cell receptor beta chains listed next were all sequenced from one sample in a study of T cell repertoires in cytomegalovirus infection. TCRdb called the reads again in MiXCR, with one record for every CDR3 protein. The sample shows about 680,000 distinct CDR3 sequences, 24% of them seen only once. Specimen: CD8+ T cells from PBMCs. These receptors were taken from a human donor in good health (CMV status not recorded). Some clones in this sample may be carry-over from other donors' samples.

The chain combines TRBV20-1 with TRBJ2-6; possible D gene TRBD2, 6 bases. The germline V gene encodes CDR1 DFQATT and CDR2 SNEGSKA (reference sequence). The CDR3 covers 17 residues. V dropped 5 bases and J dropped 4 bases, with 21 bases sitting between them. The CDR3 sequence is CSAYNRDGGYGANVLTF. The CDR3 DNA reads as TGCAGTGCTTACAACCGGGACGGGGGTTACGGGGCCAACGTCCTGACTTTC.

The chain recombines TRBV7-9 with TRBJ2-3, with TRBD2 matching 11 bases. V dropped 4 bases and J dropped 4; count of bases not matched to a gene: 7. Germline V gene lookup returns CDR1 SEHNR and CDR2 FQNEAQ (reference sequence). This CDR3 has 16 residues. The CDR3 region has the DNA TGTGCCAGCAGCTCCCTTAGCGGGGGGGATGCAGATACGCAGTATTTT. Its translation: CASSSLSGGDADTQYF.

This clonotype has just a few counts. This chain connects TRBV7-3 to TRBJ2-1; 12 bases line up with TRBD2. The CDR3 has 17 residues. Unmatched junction bases numbered 13, after V lost 5 bases and J lost 8 bases. Per the germline V gene, CDR1 is SGHTA and CDR2 is FQGTGA. The DNA of the CDR3 is TGTGCCAGCAGCATCCTACTAGCGGGGGGTAGAGGCGATGAGCAGTTCTTC. Amino acids: CASSILLAGGRGDEQFF.

V usage is TRBV7-9 and J usage is TRBJ1-6; D possibly corresponds to TRBD1 (5 bases). The CDR3 totals 14 residues. CDR1 is SEHNR and CDR2 is FQNEAQ in the germline V gene (reference sequence). V lost 1 base to trimming and J lost 13 bases, with 14 bases between them. CDR3 in amino acids: CASSLGAGIHPLHF. The DNA of the CDR3 is TGTGCCAGCAGCTTAGGGGCAGGGATCCATCCCCTCCACTTT.

As for this clonotype: At one end the junction does not follow the germline gene, possibly because of a read error. This rearrangement joins TRBV5-1 to TRBJ1-1; D unclear. This CDR3 has 11 amino acids. CDR1 and CDR2 (germline): SGHRS, YFSETQ. CDR3 DNA: TGCGCCAGCAGCTCCAACATTGAAGCTTTCTTT. Its translation is CASSSNIEAFF.

The chain is built from TRBV6-1 and TRBJ2-7; no clear D gene. The V end lost 5 bases, the J end lost 5 bases, and 13 bases lay between the germline ends. The CDR3 consists of 13 residues. In germline, CDR1 is MNHNS, CDR2 SASEGT. CDR3 sequence reads: CASSLSRAHEQYF. The DNA for the CDR3 is TGTGCCAGCAGTCTTTCAAGAGCACACGAGCAGTACTTC.

The sample holds many counts of this clonotype. The chain is built from TRBV7-9 and TRBJ2-7; 8 positions agree with TRBD1. Germline CDR1 reads SEHNR; CDR2 reads FQNEAQ (reference sequence). CDR3 length: 13 amino acids. Trimming at V came to 4 bases and at J to 3 bases, leaving 2 bases not matched to a gene. The DNA for the CDR3 is TGTGCCAGCAGCTCAGGGGGCAGCTACGAGCAGTACGTC. It specifies CASSSGGSYEQYV.

This clonotype was observed a handful of times. This chain uses TRBV29-1 with TRBJ2-7; TRBD1 matches at 7 bases. This CDR3 comprises 13 residues. V lost 4 bases to trimming and J lost 2 bases; unmatched junction nucleotides: 5. From germline, CDR1 is SQVTM and CDR2 ANQGSEA. CDR3 sequence: CSVGGTATYEQYF. In DNA, the CDR3 is TGCAGCGTTGGGGGGACAGCCACCTACGAGCAGTACTTC.

This clonotype was observed many times. The genes are TRBV7-2 and TRBJ2-1; 9 bases fit TRBD1. Germline V gene sequence: CDR1 SGHTA, CDR2 FQGNSA. V dropped 4 bases and J dropped 0; count of bases not matched to a gene: 1. The CDR3 sequence is 15 residues long. CDR3 sequence reads: CASSSTGGSYNEQFF. The DNA of the CDR3 is TGTGCCAGCAGCTCGACAGGGGGCTCCTACAATGAGCAGTTCTTC.

This clonotype came up many times. V usage is TRBV28 and J usage is TRBJ1-5; D uncertain. This CDR3 region has 15 residues. CDR1 is MDHEN, CDR2 SYDVKM, per germline. Trimming stripped 1 base from V and 0 bases from J, with 7 bases between. In nucleotides, the CDR3 is TGTGCCAGCAGTTTATATGGTTCTAGCAATCAGCCCCAGCATTTT. Translated, it gives CASSLYGSSNQPQHF. Based on the CDR3 plus reference TRBV28 and TRBJ1-5, the full variable domain is DVKVTQSSRYLVKRTGEKVFLECVQDMDHENMFWYRQDPGLGLRLIYFSYDVKMKEKGDIPEGYSVSREKKERFSLILESASTNQTSMYLCASSLYGSSNQPQHFGDGTRLSIL.

The chain carries TRBV20-1 and TRBJ1-6; D possibly corresponds to TRBD1 (5 bases). Germline CDR1 and CDR2: DFQATT and SNEGSKA (reference sequence). Between the trimmed V and J ends, which lost 3 bases and 1 base, there was a span of 16 bases. The CDR3 sequence is 17 residues long. The CDR3, as DNA: TGCAGTGCTAGGCCCTGGGGGGAAGGGTCCTATAATTCACCCCTCCACTTT. Its protein product is CSARPWGEGSYNSPLHF.

CDR3 in DNA: TGCGCCAGCAGCTTTCAAAGGGACAGGGTGGACACTGAAGCTTTCTTT. It encodes CASSFQRDRVDTEAFF. This rearrangement joins TRBV4-3 to TRBJ1-1, with TRBD1 identical over 9 bases. The CDR3 runs to 16 residues. Losses at the gene ends were 5 bases for V and 3 bases for J; bases not matched to a gene: 10. Germline lookup yields CDR1 LGHNA and CDR2 YSLEER.

There are many counts of this clonotype. The rearrangement uses TRBV7-8 and TRBJ1-5; 8 nucleotides line up with TRBD1. V gave up 1 base and J gave up 3 bases; unmatched junction bases: 5. The CDR3 spans 16 residues. Germline lookup yields CDR1 SGHVS and CDR2 FQNEAQ. The DNA for the CDR3 is TGTGCCAGCAGCTTAGTTGGACAGGGCCTCAATCAGCCCCAGCATTTT. This gives the protein CASSLVGQGLNQPQHF.

This clonotype was observed once. This chain links TRBV28 with TRBJ1-5, with 7 positions matching TRBD1. Looked up from germline, CDR1 is MDHEN and CDR2 is SYDVKM. The CDR3 has 15 residues. J lost 2 bases, V lost 5 bases, and 6 bases had no gene match. The CDR3: CASSPTGRGNQPQHF. The CDR3 coding sequence is TGTGCCAGCAGTCCGACAGGGAGAGGCAATCAGCCCCAGCATTTT.

This clonotype was recorded many times. This chain joins TRBV7-9 and TRBJ1-1, with 7 bases that match TRBD1. The trim removed 2 bases at V and 7 bases at J, leaving 10 bases unmatched. CDR3 length equals 15 residues. Germline CDR1 is SEHNR and CDR2 is FQNEAQ (reference sequence). The CDR3: CASSLRSTGSSEAFF. Here the CDR3 DNA reads TGTGCCAGCAGCTTAAGGTCGACAGGGAGCAGTGAAGCTTTCTTT. Full variable domain (missing parts from reference TRBV7-9 and TRBJ1-1): DTGVSQNPRHKITKRGQNVTFRCDPISEHNRLYWYRQTLGQGPEFLTYFQNEAQLEKSRLLSDRFSAERPKGSFSTLEIQRTEQGDSAMYLCASSLRSTGSSEAFFGQGTRLTVV.

This clonotype was seen only a few times. CDR3 nucleotide sequence: TGTGCCAGCAGTTTCCCCACGGAGCGCTACACAGATACGCAGTATTTT. Its translation is CASSFPTERYTDTQYF. V and J are TRBV28 and TRBJ2-3; D is undetermined. The germline V gene has CDR1 MDHEN and CDR2 SYDVKM. Trimming shortened V by 3 bases and J by 2 bases, and 15 bases separated the two germline ends. The CDR3 has 16 residues.

This clonotype was recorded many times. This chain joins TRBV7-8 and TRBJ2-7; TRBD2 is a possible D gene (6 bases). The CDR3 consists of 17 residues. V dropped 1 base and J dropped 0 bases, with 16 bases sitting between them. Germline CDR1 and CDR2: SGHVS and FQNEAQ. The DNA of the CDR3 is TGTGCCAGCAGCTTAGACCGGAGTGGGGGGAGCTCCTACGAGCAGTACGTC. Translating gives CASSLDRSGGSSYEQYV.